Sequencing of this TCR beta chain was carried out in a study of T cell responses to AZD1222 COVID-19 vaccine. Overall study results and limits: Baseline testing showed seropositivity in only a handful of AZD1222 recipients. Sampling captured repertoires only after the peak T cell response. Females made up more of the donors, who were largely white British, and clonal diversity may have come out too low. An increase in Spike-specific TCR breadth and depth was observed after two AZD1222 doses.

For this clone: Its antigen is not known.

Assay: immunoSEQ multiplex PCR; the TCRdb copy retains only in-frame clones and omits some. Of 210,000 or so clones listed, roughly 94% are singletons. Material: peripheral blood, obtained 28 days after the second dose of the MenACWY control vaccine. The clonotype was recovered from an adult who received the MenACWY meningococcal vaccine as a control.

The CDR3 coding sequence is TGTGCCAGCACCATGGGTGGCGGGGGGACCCACGAGCAGTACTTC. It is translated as CASTMGGGGTHEQYF. V is TRBV28 and J is TRBJ2-7; TRBD2 agrees at 8 bases. The J segment lost 5 bases and the V segment lost 7 bases, leaving 13 bases of the junction unmatched. Per the germline V gene, CDR1 is MDHEN and CDR2 is SYDVKM. This CDR3 is built from 15 residues. Based on the CDR3 plus reference TRBV28 and TRBJ2-7, the full variable domain is DVKVTQSSRYLVKRTGEKVFLECVQDMDHENMFWYRQDPGLGLRLIYFSYDVKMKEKGDIPEGYSVSREKKERFSLILESASTNQTSMYLCASTMGGGGTHEQYFGPGTRLTVT.